The present T cell receptor beta chain was sequenced within a study of cytomegalovirus exposure and HLA in healthy donors. With regard to this clone: Its antigen is unidentified.

The CDR3 sequence is 16 residues long. The PCR ran on 60 Vbeta and 13 Jbeta primers. Profiling relied on immunoSEQ multiplex PCR, and the TCRdb table lists in-frame clones only, not all of them. The sample lists roughly 80,000 clones, more than 60% occurring once. General study results and limits: Some V segments, including TRBV6-2 and TRBV6-3, were excluded as indistinguishable. A prior analysis recorded that most TCR beta V segments were productive about 87% or about 30% of the time.

This clonotype was sampled from a male donor in good health and CMV-seropositive. The genes are TRBV23-1 and TRBJ2-5, with TRBD1 identical over 7 bases. The better agreement between TRBJ2-7 and the DNA end casts doubt on the J call. TRBV23-1 is an ORF, and what it does is uncertain. The sequenced sample was PBMCs. The chain's CDR3 is CANLDFRDSSSYEQYF. CDR3 nucleotides: TGCGCCAATCTGGACTTCCGGGACAGCAGCTCCTACGAGCAGTACTTC.